This TCR beta chain appears in the sequencing data of a study of shared clonotypes between healthy human individuals. Germline loops: CDR1 MDHEN, CDR2 SYDVKM. Trimming cost V 10 bases and J 1 base; bases outside gene matches: 9. This CDR3 is 14 amino acids long. Assay: immunoSEQ multiplex PCR; the TCRdb copy retains only in-frame clones and omits some. The table shows 2 million or so clones, with about 95% occurring only once. The material sequenced was naive CD4+ T cells sorted from blood. Subset given: CD45RA+ positively selected. The TCR was taken from a man aged 18-30 years in good health. This chain joins TRBV28 and TRBJ1-1; TRBD1 aligns across 7 bases. DNA of the CDR3: TGTGCCACCACATACCGACAGGGGAACACTGAAGCTTTCTTT. This translates into CATTYRQGNTEAFF. Based on the CDR3 plus reference TRBV28 and TRBJ1-1, the full variable domain is DVKVTQSSRYLVKRTGEKVFLECVQDMDHENMFWYRQDPGLGLRLIYFSYDVKMKEKGDIPEGYSVSREKKERFSLILESASTNQTSMYLCATTYRQGNTEAFFGQGTRLTVV.